The 17 T cell receptor beta chains below all came from one sample that was sequenced in a study of patients and donors after allogeneic stem cell transplantation (dated by TCRdb to about 2020). The method behind the library was RT-PCR. Sequencer: NextSeq 550. TCRdb reworked the public reads: Q25 trimming with fastp, MiXCR clone assembly, productive beta chains retained. CDR3 protein duplicates are merged, each entry listing the most common genes and DNA. This sample gives approximately 430,000 distinct CDR3 sequences in total; 16% of them show up just once. Together, the top ten hold 7% to 7.5% of the sample. Sequencing was performed on blood, either unsorted or a sorted T cell fraction (not recorded which). Source of these receptors: a human donor who was either an allogeneic HSCT recipient or a stem cell or donor lymphocyte infusion donor (not recorded which). It is not recorded whose cells these are; they may come from a transplant donor.

There are many counts of this clonotype. The chain's CDR3 is CASSFPPGGRSTDTQYF. The CDR3 nucleotides read TGTGCCAGCAGCTTCCCCCCAGGGGGGCGTAGCACAGATACGCAGTATTTT. V and J are TRBV7-9 and TRBJ2-3; a weak D match, TRBD1 (7 bases). Trimming removed 3 bases from V and 0 bases from J, with 16 bases in between. In germline, CDR1 is SEHNR, CDR2 FQNEAQ (reference sequence). CDR3 length equals 17 residues.

This clonotype was counted a few times. The rearrangement uses TRBV5-1 and TRBJ2-2; 8 bases agree with TRBD1. CDR1 SGHRS and CDR2 YFSETQ come from the germline V gene. There are 18 residues in the CDR3. With V trimmed by 4 bases and J by 1 base, 12 bases remained unmatched. The CDR3 spells CASSPWPGGQVNTGELFF. CDR3 DNA sequence: TGCGCCAGCAGCCCCTGGCCAGGGGGACAGGTGAACACCGGGGAGCTGTTTTTT. Full variable domain (remainder filled in from reference TRBV5-1 and TRBJ2-2): KAGVTQTPRYLIKTRGQQVTLSCSPISGHRSVSWYQQTPGQGLQFLFEYFSETQRNKGNFPGRFSGRQFSNSRSEMNVSTLELGDSALYLCASSPWPGGQVNTGELFFGEGSRLTVL.

This clonotype was counted between two and nine times. The V call is TRBV7-2, the J call TRBJ2-1; no definite D call. Trimming cost V 2 bases and J 8 bases, with 13 bases left between them. This CDR3 region has 14 residues. The germline CDR1 and CDR2 sequences are SGHTA and FQGNSA. DNA for the CDR3: TGTGCCAGCAGCTTAACGCGCCAGGCCCATGAGCAGTTCTTC. Protein: CASSLTRQAHEQFF. Supplemented by reference TRBV7-2 and TRBJ2-1, the full variable domain reads GAGVSQSPSNKVTEKGKDVELRCDPISGHTALYWYRQSLGQGLEFLIYFQGNSAPDKSGLPSDRFSAERTGGSVSTLTIQRTQQEDSAVYLCASSLTRQAHEQFFGPGTRLTVL.

This clonotype came up a few times. The V and J genes are TRBV9 and TRBJ2-7, with D maybe TRBD2 (6 bases). The CDR3 extends over 15 amino acids. Trimming stripped 0 bases from V and 2 bases from J, with 12 bases between. From germline, CDR1 is SGDLS and CDR2 YYNGEE. The CDR3: CASSVGGVPTYEQYF. In nucleotides, the CDR3 is TGTGCCAGCAGCGTAGGGGGGGTCCCTACCTACGAGCAGTACTTC.

The rearrangement uses TRBV7-6 and TRBJ1-1; a weak D match, TRBD1 (5 bases). V was cut by 2 bases and J by 4 bases, with 20 bases left in between. The germline gives CDR1 SGHVS, CDR2 FNYEAQ. The CDR3 extends over 17 amino acids. Here the CDR3 reads CASSLSFLEGGGTEAFF. CDR3 nucleotide sequence: TGTGCCAGCAGCTTATCATTTCTGGAGGGTGGGGGCACTGAAGCTTTCTTT.

This clonotype has just a few counts. V usage is TRBV29-1 and J usage is TRBJ2-5; D may be TRBD1 (6 bases). The CDR3 contains 15 residues. V was shortened by 1 base and J by 4 bases, with 16 bases between the two germline ends. Per germline, CDR1 SQVTM and CDR2 ANQGSEA. CDR3 DNA sequence: TGCAGCGTTGAAGGGGGGCAGTTCGTAGGAGAGACCCAGTACTTC. Translated: CSVEGGQFVGETQYF. Combining the CDR3 with reference TRBV29-1 and TRBJ2-5 gives the whole variable domain SAVISQKPSRDICQRGTSLTIQCQVDSQVTMMFWYRQQPGQSLTLIATANQGSEATYESGFVIDKFPISRPNLTFSTLTVSNMSPEDSSIYLCSVEGGQFVGETQYFGPGTRLLVL.

This clonotype has only a few counts. The genes are TRBV6-1 and TRBJ1-6; 12 bases are a match to TRBD1. Germline V gene sequence: CDR1 MNHNS, CDR2 SASEGT. With V trimmed by 4 bases and J by 0 bases, 7 bases remained unmatched. The CDR3 spans 19 residues. CDR3 sequence: CASSGPGQGADSYNSPLHF. CDR3 nucleotide sequence: TGTGCCAGCAGTGGTCCGGGACAGGGGGCTGACTCCTATAATTCACCCCTCCACTTT.

The chain has TRBV21-1 and TRBJ2-1; the table gives TRBD2 as D, unverified against the DNA. TRBV21-1 is tagged as a pseudogene. The CDR3 covers 15 residues. The CDR3 DNA is TGTGCCAGCTGGTTCGAGGGTGTTCCCTACAATGAGCAGTTCTTC. Protein sequence: CASWFEGVPYNEQFF.

This clonotype came up a few times. This rearrangement joins TRBV7-2 to TRBJ2-1; D is undetermined. V lost 0 bases and J 7 bases, leaving 10 bases between the germline ends. Per the germline V gene, CDR1 is SGHTA and CDR2 is FQGNSA. The CDR3 length is 14 residues. This chain's CDR3 is CASSLAWFLNEQFF. DNA of the CDR3: TGTGCCAGCAGCTTAGCTTGGTTCCTAAATGAGCAGTTCTTC.

This clonotype has only a few counts. The gene calls are TRBV12-3 or TRBV12-4 and TRBJ1-5; 7 positions agree with TRBD1. V was clipped by 8 bases and J by 5 bases; unmatched bases: 9. This CDR3 spans 14 amino acids. CDR3 sequence reads: CASGDRAVDQPQHF. The CDR3 DNA reads TGTGCCAGCGGCGACAGGGCCGTGGATCAGCCCCAGCATTTT.

In this sample, this clonotype turned up a few times. This chain connects TRBV11-2 to TRBJ1-5; possibly TRBD1 for D (6 bases). The CDR3 loop spans 19 amino acids. Germline assignment: CDR1 SGHAT and CDR2 FQNNGV. The V end was cut by 0 bases, the J end by 0 bases, with 18 bases between. CDR3 region: CASSLDLGGSGYSNQPQHF. As DNA, the CDR3 is TGTGCCAGCAGCTTAGATCTAGGGGGTTCGGGCTATAGCAATCAGCCCCAGCATTTT.

There are many counts of this clonotype. This sequence joins TRBV4-1 and TRBJ1-2; no definite D call. The CDR3 runs to 14 residues. Trimming left V 0 bases short and J 0 bases short, with 5 bases between. Germline lookup yields CDR1 MGHRA and CDR2 YSYEKL. Here the CDR3 reads CASSQDGSNYGYTF. The CDR3 DNA follows: TGCGCCAGCAGCCAAGATGGTTCTAACTATGGCTACACCTTC.

This clonotype was seen more than once but under ten times. V gene TRBV6-1 combines with J gene TRBJ1-4; possible D gene TRBD1, 5 bases. This CDR3 comprises 17 residues. Germline CDR1 reads MNHNS; CDR2 reads SASEGT. Trimming removed 6 bases at V and 0 bases at J, with 17 bases between. The CDR3 DNA sequence: TGTGCCAGCAGACCAAGGGAGTGGGGGACAACTAATGAAAAACTGTTTTTT. It encodes CASRPREWGTTNEKLFF.

V gene TRBV10-3 combines with J gene TRBJ1-6; 12 bases match TRBD1. In germline, CDR1 is ENHRY, CDR2 SYGVKD. The junction had 10 bases not matched to a gene; V was cut back by 6 bases and J by 7 bases. This CDR3 contains 17 residues. CDR3 protein: CAISRDRGPKSNSPLHF. CDR3 bases: TGTGCCATCAGCCGGGACAGGGGGCCAAAATCGAATTCACCCCTCCACTTT.

The V and J genes are TRBV3-1 and TRBJ2-1; the D is unclear. Germline-derived CDR1 and CDR2 are LGHDT and YNNKEL (reference sequence). V was cut by 1 base and J by 0 bases, with 4 bases left in between. CDR3 length equals 14 residues. The CDR3 nucleotides are TGTGCCAGCAGCCAAGTAAACTCCTACAATGAGCAGTTCTTC. It yields the protein CASSQVNSYNEQFF.

This clonotype was counted ten times or more. This rearrangement joins TRBV12-3 or TRBV12-4 to TRBJ1-5, with 8 positions matching TRBD1. Unmatched junction bases numbered 8, after V lost 4 bases and J lost 3 bases. This CDR3 has 16 residues. Written as DNA, the CDR3 is TGTGCCAGCAGTTCCAGGACAGGGAGGCCCAATCAGCCCCAGCATTTT. Protein: CASSSRTGRPNQPQHF.

This chain connects TRBV4-1 to TRBJ2-7; possible D gene TRBD1, 6 bases. The CDR3 totals 14 residues. Trimming left V 0 bases short and J 6 bases short, with 12 bases between. The V gene's germline CDR1 is MGHRA and CDR2 YSYEKL. The chain's CDR3 is CASSQEWTAGEQYF. As DNA, the CDR3 is TGCGCCAGCAGCCAAGAATGGACAGCCGGCGAGCAGTACTTC.